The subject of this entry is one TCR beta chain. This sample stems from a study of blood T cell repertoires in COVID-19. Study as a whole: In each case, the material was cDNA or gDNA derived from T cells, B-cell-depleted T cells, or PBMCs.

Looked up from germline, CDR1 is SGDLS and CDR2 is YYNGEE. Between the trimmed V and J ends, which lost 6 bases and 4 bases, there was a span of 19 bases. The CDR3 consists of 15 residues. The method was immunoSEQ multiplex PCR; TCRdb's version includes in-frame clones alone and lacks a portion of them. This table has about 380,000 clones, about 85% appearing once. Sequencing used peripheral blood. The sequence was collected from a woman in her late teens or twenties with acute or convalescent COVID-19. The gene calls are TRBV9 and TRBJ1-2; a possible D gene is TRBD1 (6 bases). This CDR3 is CASNYGAGQLYGYTF. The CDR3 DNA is TGTGCCAGCAATTATGGCGCAGGACAGCTCTATGGCTACACCTTC.